A selection of T cell receptor beta chains follows, all from one sample in a study of T cells in Graves' hyperthyroidism and ophthalmopathy. TCRdb fed the multiplex PCR reads into MiXCR, producing one record per CDR3 protein. Altogether 600,000 or so distinct CDR3 sequences are present, approximately 15% being singletons, with the ten largest covering roughly 7%. The sample was blood. These receptors originate from a woman under 30 with Graves' ophthalmopathy. Each CDR3 is given with its conserved first and last residue.

V gene,CDR3 protein
TRBV27,CASSFLAGEQYF
TRBV2,CASSAREGGASRSGYTF
TRBV7-2,CASSLAPQGARLYGNTIYF
TRBV11-2,CASSSLVAANSPLHF
TRBV12-3/TRBV12-4,CASSLSPRGDEQFF
TRBV4-2,CASSQDFTGSASYEQYF
TRBV12-3/TRBV12-4,CASSFETAYGYTF
TRBV7-2,CASSSRDRGLEDTQYF
TRBV30,CAWSVLGGEGGYTF
TRBV11-3,CASSPGLGGDTQYF
TRBV6-1,CASGAGTLYNSPLHF
TRBV7-3,CASSLGGTGGIAFF
TRBV28,CATKEGGQGAEAFF
TRBV7-2,CASSRGQINSPLHF